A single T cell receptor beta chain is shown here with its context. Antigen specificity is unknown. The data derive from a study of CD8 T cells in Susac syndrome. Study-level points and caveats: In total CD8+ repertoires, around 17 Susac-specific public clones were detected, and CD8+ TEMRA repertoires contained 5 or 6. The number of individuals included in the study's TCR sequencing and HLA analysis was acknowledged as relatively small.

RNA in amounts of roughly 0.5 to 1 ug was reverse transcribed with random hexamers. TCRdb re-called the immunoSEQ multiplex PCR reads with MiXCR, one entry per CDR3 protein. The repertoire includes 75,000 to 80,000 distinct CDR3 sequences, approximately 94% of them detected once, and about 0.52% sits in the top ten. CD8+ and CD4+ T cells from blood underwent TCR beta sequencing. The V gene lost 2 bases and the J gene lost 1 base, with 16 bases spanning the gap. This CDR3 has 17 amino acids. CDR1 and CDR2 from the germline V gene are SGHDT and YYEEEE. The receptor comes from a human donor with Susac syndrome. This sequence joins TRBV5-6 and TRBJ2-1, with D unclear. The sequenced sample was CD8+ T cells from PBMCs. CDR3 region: CASSLYFNSLSYNEQFF. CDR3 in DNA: TGTGCCAGCAGCTTATATTTCAATTCCCTTTCCTACAATGAGCAGTTCTTC.